This TCR beta chain was obtained from a study of blood T cell repertoires in COVID-19. The CDR3 sequence is 16 residues long. In germline, CDR1 is SGHDT, CDR2 YYEEEE. The V and J ends lost 4 bases and 0 bases respectively, with 15 bases between them. Original handling: Quantification of nucleated cells was approximated via reference gene primer amplification. Profiling relied on immunoSEQ multiplex PCR, and the TCRdb table lists in-frame clones only, not all of them. For V, J and clone size, that table is used; D and trimming come from the DNA. The sample carries 430,000 or so clones, 70% to 90% recorded once.

This receptor was taken from a woman younger than 35 who had been exposed to COVID-19. The rearrangement links TRBV5-6 to TRBJ2-3, with D perhaps TRBD2 (6 bases). The source material was PBMCs or T cells enriched from blood (not recorded which). The CDR3 is CASSPLRLASTDTQYF. CDR3 bases: TGTGCCAGCAGCCCCCTAAGGCTAGCGAGCACAGATACGCAGTATTTT.